This is a list of T cell receptor beta chains from one sample in a study of blood T cell repertoires in COVID-19. Method: immunoSEQ multiplex PCR; TCRdb's copy keeps in-frame clones and lacks some. The repertoire holds roughly 250,000 clones, less than 90% seen once, with 4% in the top ten. Sequencing was performed on peripheral blood. The receptors shown here come from a man between 60 and 75 years old who had recovered from COVID-19. CDR3s include the opening cysteine and the closing phenylalanine or tryptophan. D genes are given only for firm matches. Rows give clone size only sometimes, using once, few, many, or a class for an expanded clone.

V gene: TRBV13; clone size: -; D gene: TRBD2; J gene: TRBJ2-7; CDR3 DNA: TGTGCCAGCAGCTCTGGGTCTAGCGGGGCCCAAGGCTCCTACGAGCAGTACTTC; CDR3 protein: CASSSGSSGAQGSYEQYF
V gene: TRBV30; clone size: -; D gene: -; J gene: TRBJ1-6; CDR3 DNA: TGTGCCTGGAACCAAGAAAGAACGGGAACACCCCTCCACTTT; CDR3 protein: CAWNQERTGTPLHF
V gene: TRBV11-2; clone size: -; D gene: TRBD1; J gene: TRBJ2-1; CDR3 DNA: TGTGCCAGCAGCTTAACCGGGACAGGGGTGGTCTACAATGAGCAGTTCTTC; CDR3 protein: CASSLTGTGVVYNEQFF
V gene: TRBV3-1/TRBV3-2; clone size: -; D gene: -; J gene: TRBJ1-4; CDR3 DNA: TGTGCCAGCAGCCAAAACCAGTTCCTAGGAGTGGCTAATGAAAAACTGTTTTTT; CDR3 protein: CASSQNQFLGVANEKLFF
V gene: TRBV6-6; clone size: -; D gene: -; J gene: TRBJ1-1; CDR3 DNA: TGTGCCAGCAGTACCCCCCGCAGTGCAAGTACTGAAGCTTTCTTT; CDR3 protein: CASSTPRSASTEAFF
V gene: TRBV25-1; clone size: -; D gene: -; J gene: TRBJ2-3; CDR3 DNA: TGTGCCAGCAGTTTCGGGGATACGCAGTATTTT; CDR3 protein: CASSFGDTQYF
V gene: TRBV9; clone size: few; D gene: TRBD1; J gene: TRBJ1-1; CDR3 DNA: TGTGCCAGCAGCCCGGTGGGACAGCTGAACACTGAAGCTTTCTTT; CDR3 protein: CASSPVGQLNTEAFF
V gene: TRBV19; clone size: -; D gene: -; J gene: TRBJ2-7; CDR3 DNA: TGTGCCAGTCCGCCGGACAGACCCTACGAGCAGTACTTC; CDR3 protein: CASPPDRPYEQYF
V gene: TRBV7-8; clone size: -; D gene: -; J gene: TRBJ1-1; CDR3 DNA: TGTGCCAGCGCGACCGGGGGGCCTATGAACACTGAAGCTTTCTTT; CDR3 protein: CASATGGPMNTEAFF
V gene: TRBV5-1; clone size: once; D gene: -; J gene: TRBJ1-3; CDR3 DNA: TGCGCCAGCTGGGACTACGGAAACACCATATATTTT; CDR3 protein: CASWDYGNTIYF
V gene: TRBV2; clone size: few; D gene: TRBD1; J gene: TRBJ1-3; CDR3 DNA: TGTGCCAGCAGGCTCGGGACAGAGCAACGAAACACCATATATTTT; CDR3 protein: CASRLGTEQRNTIYF
V gene: TRBV10-3; clone size: -; D gene: -; J gene: TRBJ1-1; CDR3 DNA: TGTGCCATCAGAGTCGGAGGGTCTAACACTGAAGCTTTCTTT; CDR3 protein: CAIRVGGSNTEAFF
V gene: TRBV25-1; clone size: -; D gene: -; J gene: TRBJ2-7; CDR3 DNA: TGTGCCAGCAGTAGGCAGGGCTACGAGCAGTACTTC; CDR3 protein: CASSRQGYEQYF
V gene: TRBV24-1; clone size: -; D gene: TRBD2; J gene: TRBJ2-2; CDR3 DNA: TGTGCCACCAGTGATTTCCCGACTAGCGGAACGAACACCGGGGAGCTGTTTTTT; CDR3 protein: CATSDFPTSGTNTGELFF
V gene: TRBV2; clone size: -; D gene: TRBD2; J gene: TRBJ2-3; CDR3 DNA: TGTGCCAGCAGGACCCAACTAGCGGGGTCGACAGATACGCAGTATTTT; CDR3 protein: CASRTQLAGSTDTQYF
V gene: TRBV6-6; clone size: -; D gene: TRBD2; J gene: TRBJ2-5; CDR3 DNA: TGTGCCAGCAGGGCCCAGCGGGGCCGAGGGGAGACCCAGTACTTC; CDR3 protein: CASRAQRGRGETQYF
V gene: TRBV5-6; clone size: -; D gene: TRBD2; J gene: TRBJ2-5; CDR3 DNA: TGTGCCAGCAGCCGTAGCGGGGGTGGAGAGACCCAGTACTTC; CDR3 protein: CASSRSGGGETQYF
V gene: TRBV5-1; clone size: -; D gene: TRBD2; J gene: TRBJ2-5; CDR3 DNA: TGCGCCAGCAGCCCAACCCCTAGCGGGGGACAAGAGACCCAGTACTTC; CDR3 protein: CASSPTPSGGQETQYF
V gene: TRBV4-2; clone size: -; D gene: -; J gene: TRBJ1-5; CDR3 DNA: TGTGCCAGCAGCTCGGCCCTTCAGGGTATAGGCAATCAGCCCCAGCATTTT; CDR3 protein: CASSSALQGIGNQPQHF
V gene: TRBV4-2; clone size: -; D gene: -; J gene: TRBJ2-1; CDR3 DNA: TGTGCCAGCAGCCAAGGCATGGGGCGCAATGAGCAGTTCTTC; CDR3 protein: CASSQGMGRNEQFF
V gene: TRBV11-3; clone size: -; D gene: -; J gene: TRBJ2-5; CDR3 DNA: TGTGCCAGCAGCCTAGTGGAGGGAGAGACCCAGTACTTC; CDR3 protein: CASSLVEGETQYF
V gene: TRBV6-5; clone size: few; D gene: TRBD1; J gene: TRBJ1-1; CDR3 DNA: TGTGCCAGCAGTACCGGGACAGCGAACACTGAAGCTTTCTTT; CDR3 protein: CASSTGTANTEAFF
V gene: TRBV5-5; clone size: -; D gene: -; J gene: TRBJ2-1; CDR3 DNA: TGTGCCAGCAGCAACACAGGATACAATGAGCAGTTCTTC; CDR3 protein: CASSNTGYNEQFF
V gene: TRBV10-3; clone size: -; D gene: TRBD1; J gene: TRBJ2-1; CDR3 DNA: TGTGCCATCAGTGACGGCAGGGGGTTCGGTGAGCAGTTCTTC; CDR3 protein: CAISDGRGFGEQFF
V gene: TRBV3-1/TRBV3-2; clone size: -; D gene: -; J gene: TRBJ1-1; CDR3 DNA: TGTGCCAGCAGCCAAGGAGGGTACGCGAAATCGGCTGAAGCTTTCTTT; CDR3 protein: CASSQGGYAKSAEAFF
V gene: TRBV7-2; clone size: -; D gene: TRBD1; J gene: TRBJ1-1; CDR3 DNA: TGTGCCAGCAGCCGCGACAGGGTTAGCACTGAAGCTTTCTTT; CDR3 protein: CASSRDRVSTEAFF
V gene: TRBV27; clone size: -; D gene: TRBD2; J gene: TRBJ2-1; CDR3 DNA: TGTGCCAGCAGGGGACTAGCGGGGAGGAATGAGCAGTTCTTC; CDR3 protein: CASRGLAGRNEQFF
V gene: TRBV7-2; clone size: once; D gene: TRBD1; J gene: TRBJ2-3; CDR3 DNA: TGTGCCAGCAGCCGCCCGGGGGACAGGGGATCAGATACGCAGTATTTT; CDR3 protein: CASSRPGDRGSDTQYF
V gene: TRBV28; clone size: -; D gene: -; J gene: TRBJ1-6; CDR3 DNA: TGTGCCAGCAACGATCGGTCACCCCTCCACTTT; CDR3 protein: CASNDRSPLHF
V gene: TRBV6-2/TRBV6-3; clone size: -; D gene: -; J gene: TRBJ1-1; CDR3 DNA: TGTGCCAGCAGTTACTACAGGGAAGTGGGAACTGAAGCTTTCTTT; CDR3 protein: CASSYYREVGTEAFF
V gene: TRBV7-9; clone size: -; D gene: -; J gene: TRBJ1-4; CDR3 DNA: TGTGCCAGCAGCTTAGTGAAAGGGGGAAAACTGTTTTTT; CDR3 protein: CASSLVKGGKLFF
V gene: TRBV7-9; clone size: -; D gene: -; J gene: TRBJ2-7; CDR3 DNA: TGTGCCAGCAGCATACTAGGCGAGCAGTACTTC; CDR3 protein: CASSILGEQYF
V gene: TRBV27; clone size: -; D gene: TRBD1; J gene: TRBJ2-3; CDR3 DNA: TGTGCCAGCAGTAAACAGGGGGCCACAGATACGCAGTATTTT; CDR3 protein: CASSKQGATDTQYF
V gene: TRBV25-1; clone size: -; D gene: -; J gene: TRBJ1-2; CDR3 DNA: TGTGCCAGCAGTGAAAAAAGACAGAACTATGGCTACACCTTC; CDR3 protein: CASSEKRQNYGYTF
V gene: TRBV5-1; clone size: -; D gene: TRBD2; J gene: TRBJ2-1; CDR3 DNA: TGCGCCAGCAGCTCTACTAGCGGGGGGTACAATGAGCAGTTCTTC; CDR3 protein: CASSSTSGGYNEQFF
V gene: TRBV5-5; clone size: -; D gene: TRBD2; J gene: TRBJ2-3; CDR3 DNA: TGTGCCAGCAGCTCTCTAGCGGGGGGAAATACGCAGTATTTT; CDR3 protein: CASSSLAGGNTQYF
V gene: TRBV4-1; clone size: -; D gene: -; J gene: TRBJ1-1; CDR3 DNA: TGCGCCAGCAGCCAAGATCTGCGGGGTAACACTGAAGCTTTCTTT; CDR3 protein: CASSQDLRGNTEAFF
V gene: TRBV7-2; clone size: once; D gene: -; J gene: TRBJ2-3; CDR3 DNA: TGTGCCAGCAGCTTGAGAGCGGGCCCAGGCACAGATACGCAGTATTTT; CDR3 protein: CASSLRAGPGTDTQYF
V gene: TRBV5-6; clone size: -; D gene: TRBD1; J gene: TRBJ2-1; CDR3 DNA: TGTGCCAGCAGCCTTTTACAGGGGGCGCGTAATGAGCAGTTCTTC; CDR3 protein: CASSLLQGARNEQFF
V gene: TRBV30; clone size: -; D gene: -; J gene: TRBJ1-2; CDR3 DNA: TGTGCTTACCGAAAGCGGCCTTTCGATGGCTACACCTTC; CDR3 protein: CAYRKRPFDGYTF
V gene: TRBV5-1; clone size: -; D gene: TRBD1; J gene: TRBJ2-7; CDR3 DNA: TGCGCCAGCAGAGATGCCGGGACAGGGGTTTACGAGCAGTACTTC; CDR3 protein: CASRDAGTGVYEQYF
V gene: TRBV18; clone size: -; D gene: TRBD1; J gene: TRBJ1-6; CDR3 DNA: TGTGCCAGCTCACCACCAGGCTTGGGACAGGGAAATAATTCACCCCTCCACTTT; CDR3 protein: CASSPPGLGQGNNSPLHF
V gene: TRBV3-1/TRBV3-2; clone size: few; D gene: -; J gene: TRBJ1-5; CDR3 DNA: TGTGCCAGCAGCCAAGAAGGGCGGGGTCAGCCCCAGCATTTT; CDR3 protein: CASSQEGRGQPQHF
V gene: TRBV3-1/TRBV3-2; clone size: -; D gene: TRBD1; J gene: TRBJ2-3; CDR3 DNA: TGTGCCAGCAGCCACCAGGGGGGCACAGATACGCAGTATTTT; CDR3 protein: CASSHQGGTDTQYF
V gene: TRBV25-1; clone size: -; D gene: TRBD1; J gene: TRBJ1-6; CDR3 DNA: TGTGCCACCAAACCGGACAGGGGGCGGTATAATTCACCCCTCCACTTT; CDR3 protein: CATKPDRGRYNSPLHF
V gene: TRBV7-9; clone size: -; D gene: TRBD1; J gene: TRBJ1-5; CDR3 DNA: TGTGCCAGCAGCCTAGCCGGGACAGGCGGGACTTATAGCAATCAGCCCCAGCATTTT; CDR3 protein: CASSLAGTGGTYSNQPQHF
V gene: TRBV4-2; clone size: many; D gene: -; J gene: TRBJ1-5; CDR3 DNA: TGTGCCAGCAGCCAAGATGCGGGTAGCGATCAGCCCCAGCATTTT; CDR3 protein: CASSQDAGSDQPQHF
V gene: TRBV10-2; clone size: -; D gene: TRBD1; J gene: TRBJ1-1; CDR3 DNA: TGCGCCAGCAGTACACAGGGGCGCCCTGAAGCTTTCTTT; CDR3 protein: CASSTQGRPEAFF
V gene: TRBV20-1; clone size: -; D gene: -; J gene: TRBJ1-1; CDR3 DNA: TGCAGTGCTTGGCGGGACACTGAAGCTTTCTTT; CDR3 protein: CSAWRDTEAFF
V gene: TRBV2; clone size: -; D gene: -; J gene: TRBJ2-2; CDR3 DNA: TGTGCCAGCAGTGTCGACAGTGGAACCGGGGAGCTGTTTTTT; CDR3 protein: CASSVDSGTGELFF
V gene: TRBV2; clone size: -; D gene: TRBD2; J gene: TRBJ2-5; CDR3 DNA: TGTGCCAGCAGTGGAGGAGCGGGGGGGCCTATCCAAGAGACCCAGTACTTC; CDR3 protein: CASSGGAGGPIQETQYF
V gene: TRBV7-6; clone size: -; D gene: TRBD2; J gene: TRBJ2-3; CDR3 DNA: TGTGCCAGCAGCCTACTACTAGCGGGGGGGGCCACAGATACGCAGTATTTT; CDR3 protein: CASSLLLAGGATDTQYF
V gene: TRBV5-1; clone size: -; D gene: -; J gene: TRBJ1-1; CDR3 DNA: TGCGCCAGCAGCTCGGGCCCACAGCTAGCCACTGAAGCTTTCTTT; CDR3 protein: CASSSGPQLATEAFF
V gene: TRBV6-2/TRBV6-3; clone size: -; D gene: -; J gene: TRBJ1-1; CDR3 DNA: TGTGCCAGCAGTTACAAAGCAGGGAACACTGAAGCTTTCTTT; CDR3 protein: CASSYKAGNTEAFF
V gene: TRBV5-6; clone size: -; D gene: TRBD1; J gene: TRBJ2-7; CDR3 DNA: TGTGCCAGCAGCTTAGGGACAGGGGGTTCCTACGAGCAGTACTTC; CDR3 protein: CASSLGTGGSYEQYF
V gene: TRBV5-1; clone size: -; D gene: -; J gene: TRBJ1-3; CDR3 DNA: TGCGCCAGCAGCCCGCGGACAGTGAGCTCTGGAAACACCATATATTTT; CDR3 protein: CASSPRTVSSGNTIYF
V gene: TRBV5-1; clone size: -; D gene: TRBD1; J gene: TRBJ1-1; CDR3 DNA: TGCGCCAGCAGCTTGGGACAGGGGCACACTGAAGCTTTCTTT; CDR3 protein: CASSLGQGHTEAFF